The T cell receptor beta chain under discussion was sequenced for a study of blood T cell repertoires in COVID-19. For the study at large: Spain, Italy and the United States supplied samples that represented acute and convalescent COVID-19.

Some clones are missing from TCRdb's copy, which holds only in-frame ones; the method was immunoSEQ multiplex PCR. The data contain almost 70,000 clones, roughly 88% of them singletons. Germline V gene sequence: CDR1 GTSNPN, CDR2 SVGIG (reference sequence). The CDR3 length is 14 residues. Trimming shortened V by 1 base and J by 4 bases, and 11 bases separated the two germline ends. This clone has only a few counts. This sequence was found in a woman between 65 and 79 years old with acute or convalescent COVID-19. Specimen: peripheral blood. The chain is built from TRBV30 and TRBJ1-5; D might be TRBD1 (5 bases). The CDR3 DNA follows: TGTGCCTGGAGTGGAGGCAGGGTGAATCAGCCCCAGCATTTT. It codes for CAWSGGRVNQPQHF.